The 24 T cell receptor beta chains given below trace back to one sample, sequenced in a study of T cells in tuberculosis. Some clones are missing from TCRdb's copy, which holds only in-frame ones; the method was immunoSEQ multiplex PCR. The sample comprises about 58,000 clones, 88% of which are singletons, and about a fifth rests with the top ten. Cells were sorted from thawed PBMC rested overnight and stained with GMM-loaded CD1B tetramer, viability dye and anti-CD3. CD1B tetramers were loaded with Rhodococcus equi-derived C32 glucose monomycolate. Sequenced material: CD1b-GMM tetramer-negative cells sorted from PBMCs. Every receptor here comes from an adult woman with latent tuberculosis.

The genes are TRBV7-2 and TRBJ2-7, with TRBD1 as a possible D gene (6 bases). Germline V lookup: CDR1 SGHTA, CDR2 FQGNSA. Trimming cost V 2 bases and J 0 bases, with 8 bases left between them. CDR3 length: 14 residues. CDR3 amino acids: CASSLKTGSYEQYF. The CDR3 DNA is TGTGCCAGCAGCTTAAAGACAGGCTCCTACGAGCAGTACTTC.

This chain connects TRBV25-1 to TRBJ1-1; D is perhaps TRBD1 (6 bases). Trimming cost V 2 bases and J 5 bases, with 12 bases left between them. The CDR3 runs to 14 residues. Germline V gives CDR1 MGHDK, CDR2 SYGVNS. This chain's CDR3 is CASSERGGTTEAFF. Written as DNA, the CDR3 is TGTGCCAGCAGTGAAAGAGGGGGAACGACTGAAGCTTTCTTT.

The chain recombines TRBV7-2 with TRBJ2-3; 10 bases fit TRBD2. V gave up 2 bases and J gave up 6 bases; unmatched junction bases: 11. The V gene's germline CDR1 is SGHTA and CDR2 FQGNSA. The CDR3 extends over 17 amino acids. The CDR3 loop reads CASSLRGQREGRDTQYF. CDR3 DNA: TGTGCCAGCAGCTTAAGGGGGCAGCGGGAGGGAAGGGATACGCAGTATTTT.

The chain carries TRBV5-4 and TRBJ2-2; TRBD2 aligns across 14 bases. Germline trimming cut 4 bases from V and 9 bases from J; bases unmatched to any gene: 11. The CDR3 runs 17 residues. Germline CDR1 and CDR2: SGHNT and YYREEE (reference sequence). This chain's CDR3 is CASSLLRTSGGYRELFF. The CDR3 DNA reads TGTGCCAGCAGCCTGCTGCGGACTAGCGGGGGGTACAGGGAGCTGTTTTTT.

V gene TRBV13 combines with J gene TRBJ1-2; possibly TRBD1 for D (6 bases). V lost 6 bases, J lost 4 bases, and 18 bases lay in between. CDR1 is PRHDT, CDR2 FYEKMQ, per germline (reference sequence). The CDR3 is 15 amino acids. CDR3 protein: CASRRGHQASYGYTF. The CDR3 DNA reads TGTGCCAGCAGAAGGGGACACCAGGCTTCCTATGGCTACACCTTC.

CDR3 residues: CASSQVSTGGPDQPQHF. DNA for the CDR3: TGTGCCAGCAGCCAAGTATCTACAGGGGGCCCTGATCAGCCCCAGCATTTT. The chain combines TRBV4-2 with TRBJ1-5, with 9 bases aligning to TRBD1. Germline V gene data show CDR1 as LGHNA and CDR2 as YNFKEQ. There are 17 residues in the CDR3. V gave up 1 base and J gave up 5 bases; unmatched junction bases: 9.

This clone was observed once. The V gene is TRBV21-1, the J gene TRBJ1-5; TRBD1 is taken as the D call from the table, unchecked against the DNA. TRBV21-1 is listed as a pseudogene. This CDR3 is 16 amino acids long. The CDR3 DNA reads TGTGCCAGCAGCACCCGGGACAGGCTGAGCAATCAGCCCCAGCATTTT. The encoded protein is CASSTRDRLSNQPQHF.

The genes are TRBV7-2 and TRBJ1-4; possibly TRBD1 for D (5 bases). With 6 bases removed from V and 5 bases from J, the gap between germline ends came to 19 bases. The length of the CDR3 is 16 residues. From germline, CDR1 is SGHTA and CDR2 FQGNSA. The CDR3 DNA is TGTGCCAGCAGTCGGCGGCCGGTCAGGGCGAATGAAAAACTGTTTTTT. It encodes CASSRRPVRANEKLFF.

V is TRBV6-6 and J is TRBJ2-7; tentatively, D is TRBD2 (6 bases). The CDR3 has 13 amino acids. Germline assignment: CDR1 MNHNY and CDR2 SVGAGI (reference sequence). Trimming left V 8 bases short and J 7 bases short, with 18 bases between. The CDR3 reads CASDNSLGGEQYF. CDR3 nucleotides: TGTGCCAGCGATAACTCCCTCGGGGGAGAGCAGTACTTC.

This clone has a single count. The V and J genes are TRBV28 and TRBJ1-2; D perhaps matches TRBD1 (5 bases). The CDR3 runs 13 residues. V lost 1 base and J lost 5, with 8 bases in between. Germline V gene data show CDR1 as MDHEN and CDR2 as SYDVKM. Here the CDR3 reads CASSLSGRYGYTF. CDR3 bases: TGTGCCAGCAGTTTATCAGGGAGGTATGGCTACACCTTC.

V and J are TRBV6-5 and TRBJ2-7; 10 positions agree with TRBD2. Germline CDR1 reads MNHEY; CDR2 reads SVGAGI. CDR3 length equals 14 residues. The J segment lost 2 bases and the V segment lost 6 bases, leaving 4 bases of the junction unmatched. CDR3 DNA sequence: TGTGCCAGCAGAAGGACTAGCGGTCCCTACGAGCAGTACTTC. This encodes CASRRTSGPYEQYF.

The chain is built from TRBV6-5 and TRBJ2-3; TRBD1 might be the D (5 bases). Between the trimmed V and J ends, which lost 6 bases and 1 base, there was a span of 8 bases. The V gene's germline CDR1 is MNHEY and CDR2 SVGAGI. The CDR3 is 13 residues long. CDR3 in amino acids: CASSDRGTDTQYF. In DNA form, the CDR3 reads TGTGCCAGCAGCGACAGAGGCACAGATACGCAGTATTTT.

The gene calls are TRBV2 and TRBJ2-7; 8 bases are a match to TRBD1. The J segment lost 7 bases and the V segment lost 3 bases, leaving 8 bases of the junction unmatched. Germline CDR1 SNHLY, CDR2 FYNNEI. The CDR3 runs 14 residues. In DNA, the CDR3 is TGTGCCAGCAGTGACCGGACAGGGTTTCGGGAGCAGTACTTC. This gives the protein CASSDRTGFREQYF.

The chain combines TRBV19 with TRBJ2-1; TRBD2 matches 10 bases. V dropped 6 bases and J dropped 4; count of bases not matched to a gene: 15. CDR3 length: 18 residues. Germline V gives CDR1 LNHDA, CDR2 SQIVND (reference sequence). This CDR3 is CASSSSGSGTGGYNEQFF. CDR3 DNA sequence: TGTGCCAGTAGCTCTAGCGGGAGTGGTACCGGGGGATACAATGAGCAGTTCTTC.

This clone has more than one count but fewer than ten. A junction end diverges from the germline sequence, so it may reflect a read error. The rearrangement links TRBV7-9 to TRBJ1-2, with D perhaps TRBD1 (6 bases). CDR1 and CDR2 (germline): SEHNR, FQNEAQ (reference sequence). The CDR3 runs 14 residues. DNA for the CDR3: TGTGCCAGCGGACCCCCGGGACACGCTACTACGAGGGCCTTC. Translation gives CASGPPGHATTRAF. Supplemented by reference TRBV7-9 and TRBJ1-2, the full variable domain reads DTGVSQNPRHKITKRGQNVTFRCDPISEHNRLYWYRQTLGQGPEFLTYFQNEAQLEKSRLLSDRFSAERPKGSFSTLEIQRTEQGDSAMYLCASGPPGHATTRAFGSGTRLTVV.

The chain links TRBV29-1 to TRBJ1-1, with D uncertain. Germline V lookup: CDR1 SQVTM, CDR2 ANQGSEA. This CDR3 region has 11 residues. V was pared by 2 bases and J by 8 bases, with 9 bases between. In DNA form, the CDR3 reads TGCAGCGTTGAATGGGCTTCGGAAGCTTTCTTT. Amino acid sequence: CSVEWASEAFF.

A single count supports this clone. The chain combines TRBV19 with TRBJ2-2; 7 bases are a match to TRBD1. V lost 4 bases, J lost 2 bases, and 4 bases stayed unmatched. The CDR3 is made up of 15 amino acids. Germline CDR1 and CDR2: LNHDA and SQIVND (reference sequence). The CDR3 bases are TGTGCCAGTAGTAGACAGGGTAGAAACACCGGGGAGCTGTTTTTT. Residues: CASSRQGRNTGELFF.

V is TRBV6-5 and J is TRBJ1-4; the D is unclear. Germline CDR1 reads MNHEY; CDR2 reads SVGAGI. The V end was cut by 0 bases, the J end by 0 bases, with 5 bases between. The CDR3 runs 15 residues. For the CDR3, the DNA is TGTGCCAGCAGTTACTCGAGGGCAACTAATGAAAAACTGTTTTTT. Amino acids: CASSYSRATNEKLFF.

In DNA form, the CDR3 reads TGCAGCGTTGTAGAGGAGGGAGGCTATGGCTACACCTTC. Its protein product is CSVVEEGGYGYTF. The rearrangement joins TRBV29-1 to TRBJ1-2; D is unresolved. Germline V gene data show CDR1 as SQVTM and CDR2 as ANQGSEA. V gave up 4 bases and J gave up 4 bases, with 13 bases separating them. The CDR3 sequence is 13 residues long.

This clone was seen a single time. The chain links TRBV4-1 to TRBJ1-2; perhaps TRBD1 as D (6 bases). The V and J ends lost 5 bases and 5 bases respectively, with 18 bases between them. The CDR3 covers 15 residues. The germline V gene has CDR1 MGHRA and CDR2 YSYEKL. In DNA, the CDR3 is TGCGCCAGCAGCAACACTTTACAGGGAAGGTATGGCTACACCTTC. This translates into CASSNTLQGRYGYTF.

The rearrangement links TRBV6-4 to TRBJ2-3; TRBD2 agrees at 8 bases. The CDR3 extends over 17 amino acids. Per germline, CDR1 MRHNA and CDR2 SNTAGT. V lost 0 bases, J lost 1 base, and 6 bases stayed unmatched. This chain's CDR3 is CASSDSISSGGTDTQYF. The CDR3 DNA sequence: TGTGCCAGCAGTGACTCGATAAGTAGCGGGGGCACAGATACGCAGTATTTT.

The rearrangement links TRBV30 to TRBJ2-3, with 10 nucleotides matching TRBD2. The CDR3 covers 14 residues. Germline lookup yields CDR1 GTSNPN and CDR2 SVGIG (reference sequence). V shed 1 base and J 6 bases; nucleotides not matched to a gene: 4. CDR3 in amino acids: CAWSDSGGRDTQYF. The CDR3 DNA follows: TGTGCCTGGAGTGATAGCGGGGGGAGGGATACGCAGTATTTT.

CDR3 sequence: CASSRGGGKNIQYF. The CDR3 DNA is TGTGCCAGCAGCAGGGGAGGGGGCAAAAACATTCAGTACTTC. This chain links TRBV5-6 with TRBJ2-4; a weak D match, TRBD2 (7 bases). The CDR3 is 14 residues long. V was shortened by 4 bases and J by 3 bases, with 11 bases between the two germline ends. Germline V lookup: CDR1 SGHDT, CDR2 YYEEEE.

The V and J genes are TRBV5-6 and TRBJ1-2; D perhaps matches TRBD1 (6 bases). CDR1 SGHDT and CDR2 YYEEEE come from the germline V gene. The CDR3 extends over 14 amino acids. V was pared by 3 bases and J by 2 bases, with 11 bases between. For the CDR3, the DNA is TGTGCCAGCAGCTCGGCGACAGGAAACTATGGCTACACCTTC. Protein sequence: CASSSATGNYGYTF.